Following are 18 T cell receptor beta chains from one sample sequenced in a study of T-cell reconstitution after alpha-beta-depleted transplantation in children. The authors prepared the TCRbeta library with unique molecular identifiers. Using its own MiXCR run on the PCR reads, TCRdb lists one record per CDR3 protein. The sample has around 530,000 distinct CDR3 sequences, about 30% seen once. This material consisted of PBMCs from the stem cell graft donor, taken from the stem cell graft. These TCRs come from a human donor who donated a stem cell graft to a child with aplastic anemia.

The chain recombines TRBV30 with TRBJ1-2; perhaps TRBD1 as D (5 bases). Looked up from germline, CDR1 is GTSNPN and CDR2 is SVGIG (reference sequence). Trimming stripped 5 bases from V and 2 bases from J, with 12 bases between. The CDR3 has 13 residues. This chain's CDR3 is CAWALGGNYGYTF. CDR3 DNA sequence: TGTGCCTGGGCCTTGGGGGGGAACTATGGCTACACCTTC.

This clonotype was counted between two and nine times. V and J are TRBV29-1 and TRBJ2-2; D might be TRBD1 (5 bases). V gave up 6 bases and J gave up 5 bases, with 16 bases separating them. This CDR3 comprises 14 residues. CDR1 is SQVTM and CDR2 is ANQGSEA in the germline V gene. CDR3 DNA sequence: TGCAGCGTGCTCGTAGGGGTAACTACCGGGGAGCTGTTTTTT. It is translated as CSVLVGVTTGELFF.

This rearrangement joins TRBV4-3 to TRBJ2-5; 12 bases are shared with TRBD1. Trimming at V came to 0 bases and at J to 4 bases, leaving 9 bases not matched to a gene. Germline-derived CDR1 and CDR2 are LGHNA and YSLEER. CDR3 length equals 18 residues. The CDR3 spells CASSQERGTGGLGETQYF. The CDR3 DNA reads TGCGCCAGCAGCCAAGAAAGGGGGACAGGGGGCCTTGGAGAGACCCAGTACTTC.

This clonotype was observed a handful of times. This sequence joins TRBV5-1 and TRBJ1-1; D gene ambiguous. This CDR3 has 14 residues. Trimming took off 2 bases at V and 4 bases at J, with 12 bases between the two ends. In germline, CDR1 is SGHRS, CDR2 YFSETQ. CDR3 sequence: CASSLPEGTTEAFF. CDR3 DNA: TGCGCCAGCAGCTTACCCGAGGGTACCACTGAAGCTTTCTTT.

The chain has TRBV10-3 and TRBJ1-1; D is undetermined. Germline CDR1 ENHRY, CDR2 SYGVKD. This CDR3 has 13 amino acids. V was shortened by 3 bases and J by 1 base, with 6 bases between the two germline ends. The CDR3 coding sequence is TGTGCCATCAGTGATCAACAGAACACTGAAGCTTTCTTT. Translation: CAISDQQNTEAFF.

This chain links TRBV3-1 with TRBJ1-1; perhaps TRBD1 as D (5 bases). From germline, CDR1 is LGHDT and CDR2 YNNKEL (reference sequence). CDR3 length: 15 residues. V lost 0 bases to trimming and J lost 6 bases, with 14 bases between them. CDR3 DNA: TGTGCCAGCAGCCAAGATCGCCAGGGCATTGCTGAAGCTTTCTTT. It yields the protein CASSQDRQGIAEAFF.

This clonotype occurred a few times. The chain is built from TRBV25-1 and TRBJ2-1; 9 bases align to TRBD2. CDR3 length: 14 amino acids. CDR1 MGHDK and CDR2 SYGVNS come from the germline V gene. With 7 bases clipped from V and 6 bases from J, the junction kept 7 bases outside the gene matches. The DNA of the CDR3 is TGTGCCAGCAAAATTAGCGGGAGTGGCAATGAGCAGTTCTTC. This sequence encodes CASKISGSGNEQFF.

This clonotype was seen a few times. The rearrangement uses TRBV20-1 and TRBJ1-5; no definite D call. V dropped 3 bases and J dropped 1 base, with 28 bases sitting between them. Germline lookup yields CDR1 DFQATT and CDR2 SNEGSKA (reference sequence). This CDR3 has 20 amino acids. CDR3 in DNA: TGCAGTGCTAGTCAGTTTCCGGCGGACCTGTGGGGAGTCAGCAATCAGCCCCAGCATTTT. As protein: CSASQFPADLWGVSNQPQHF.

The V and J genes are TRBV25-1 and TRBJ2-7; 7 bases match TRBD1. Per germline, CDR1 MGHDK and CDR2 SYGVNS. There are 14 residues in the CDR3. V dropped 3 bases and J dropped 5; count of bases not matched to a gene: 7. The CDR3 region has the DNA TGTGCCAGCAGTGACCGGGGACAGACCGACGAGCAGTACTTC. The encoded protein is CASSDRGQTDEQYF.

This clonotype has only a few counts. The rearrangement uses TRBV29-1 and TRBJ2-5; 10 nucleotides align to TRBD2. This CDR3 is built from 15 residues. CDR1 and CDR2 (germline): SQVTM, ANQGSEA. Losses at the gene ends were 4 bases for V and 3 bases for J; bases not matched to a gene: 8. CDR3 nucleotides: TGCAGCGTTGCTGGACTAGCGGAGGAAAAAGAGACCCAGTACTTC. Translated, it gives CSVAGLAEEKETQYF.

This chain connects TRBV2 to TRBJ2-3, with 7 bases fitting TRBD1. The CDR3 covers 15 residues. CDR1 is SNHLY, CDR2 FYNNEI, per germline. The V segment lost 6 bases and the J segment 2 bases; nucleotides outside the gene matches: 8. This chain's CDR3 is CASRSRGYYTDTQYF. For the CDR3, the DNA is TGTGCCAGCAGATCCAGGGGGTATTACACAGATACGCAGTATTTT.

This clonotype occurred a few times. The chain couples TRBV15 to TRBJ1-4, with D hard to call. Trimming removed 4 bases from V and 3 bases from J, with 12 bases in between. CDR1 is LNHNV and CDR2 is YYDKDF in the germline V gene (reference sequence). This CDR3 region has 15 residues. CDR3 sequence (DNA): TGTGCCACCAGCACGGACCGGGCCCCTAATGAAAAACTGTTTTTT. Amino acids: CATSTDRAPNEKLFF.

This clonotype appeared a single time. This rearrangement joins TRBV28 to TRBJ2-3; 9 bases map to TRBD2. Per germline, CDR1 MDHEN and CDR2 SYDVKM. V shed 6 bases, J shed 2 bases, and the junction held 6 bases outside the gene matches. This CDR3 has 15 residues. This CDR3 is CASSLAGAATDTQYF. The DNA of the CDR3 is TGTGCCAGCAGCTTAGCGGGAGCGGCCACAGATACGCAGTATTTT.

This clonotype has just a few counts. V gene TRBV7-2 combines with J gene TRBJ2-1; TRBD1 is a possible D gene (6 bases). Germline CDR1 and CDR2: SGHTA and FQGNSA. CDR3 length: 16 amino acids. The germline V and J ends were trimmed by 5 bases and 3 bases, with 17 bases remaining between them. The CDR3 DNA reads TGTGCCAGCAGCGCCGGACAGCCGTCGTACTACAATGAGCAGTTCTTC. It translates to CASSAGQPSYYNEQFF.

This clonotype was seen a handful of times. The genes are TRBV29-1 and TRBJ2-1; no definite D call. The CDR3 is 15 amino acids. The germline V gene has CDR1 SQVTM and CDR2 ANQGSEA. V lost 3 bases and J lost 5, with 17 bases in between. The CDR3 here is CSVDPALLDNNEQFF. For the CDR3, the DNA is TGCAGCGTTGACCCAGCCTTACTTGATAACAATGAGCAGTTCTTC.

The CDR3 nucleotides read TGCGCCAGCAGCCTCAACGGGGGCTGGGGGGCCAACGTCCTGACTTTC. This encodes CASSLNGGWGANVLTF. The genes are TRBV4-3 and TRBJ2-6, with D perhaps being TRBD1 or TRBD2 (6 bases each). The germline gives CDR1 LGHNA, CDR2 YSLEER. CDR3 length: 16 residues. V was cut by 4 bases and J by 4 bases, with 14 bases left in between.

This chain's CDR3 is CSAREGVYNEQFF. The DNA for the CDR3 is TGCAGTGCTAGAGAGGGGGTCTACAATGAGCAGTTCTTC. The J gene is TRBJ2-1, the V gene TRBV20-1; tentatively, D is TRBD1 or TRBD2 (5 bases each). The V and J ends lost 0 bases and 3 bases respectively, with 6 bases between them. The CDR3 extends over 13 amino acids. Germline V lookup: CDR1 DFQATT, CDR2 SNEGSKA (reference sequence).

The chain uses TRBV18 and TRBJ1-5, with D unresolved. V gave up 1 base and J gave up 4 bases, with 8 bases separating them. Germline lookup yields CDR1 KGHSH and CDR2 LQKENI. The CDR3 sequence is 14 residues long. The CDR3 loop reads CASSPLTANQPQHF. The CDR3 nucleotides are TGTGCCAGCTCACCACTTACAGCAAATCAGCCCCAGCATTTT.